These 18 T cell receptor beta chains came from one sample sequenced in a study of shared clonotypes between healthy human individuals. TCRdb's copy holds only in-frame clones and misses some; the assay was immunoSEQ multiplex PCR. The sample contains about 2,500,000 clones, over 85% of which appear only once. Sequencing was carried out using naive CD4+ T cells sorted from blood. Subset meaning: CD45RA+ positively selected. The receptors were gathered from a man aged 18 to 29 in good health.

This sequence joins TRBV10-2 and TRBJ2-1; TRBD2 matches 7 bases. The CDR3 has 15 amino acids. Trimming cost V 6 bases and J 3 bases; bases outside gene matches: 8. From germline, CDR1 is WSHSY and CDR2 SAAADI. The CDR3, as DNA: TGCGCCAGCAGGGAGGGAAGCGGGGACTACAATGAGCAGTTCTTC. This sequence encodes CASREGSGDYNEQFF.

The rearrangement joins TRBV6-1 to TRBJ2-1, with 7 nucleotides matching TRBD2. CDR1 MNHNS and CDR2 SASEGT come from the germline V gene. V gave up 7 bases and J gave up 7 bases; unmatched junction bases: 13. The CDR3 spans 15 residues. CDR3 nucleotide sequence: TGTGCCAGCACCTCCGAGGGAGGGCGGTCTAATGAGCAGTTCTTC. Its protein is CASTSEGGRSNEQFF.

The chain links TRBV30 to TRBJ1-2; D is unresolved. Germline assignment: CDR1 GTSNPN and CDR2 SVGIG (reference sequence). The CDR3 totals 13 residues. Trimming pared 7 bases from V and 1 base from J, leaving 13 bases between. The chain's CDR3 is CAFLTSINYGYTF. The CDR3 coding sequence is TGTGCCTTTCTTACATCGATTAACTATGGCTACACCTTC.

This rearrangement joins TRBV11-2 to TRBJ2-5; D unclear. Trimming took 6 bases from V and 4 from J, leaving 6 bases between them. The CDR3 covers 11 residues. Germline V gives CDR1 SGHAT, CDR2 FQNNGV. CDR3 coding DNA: TGTGCCAGCAGGGAAATAGAGACCCAGTACTTC. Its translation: CASREIETQYF.

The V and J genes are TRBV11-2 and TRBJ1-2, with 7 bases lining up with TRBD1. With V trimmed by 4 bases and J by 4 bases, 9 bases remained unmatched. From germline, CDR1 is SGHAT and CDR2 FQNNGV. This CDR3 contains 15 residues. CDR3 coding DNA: TGTGCCAGCAGCTCGGCGGCCGGGACAGCCTATGGCTACACCTTC. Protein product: CASSSAAGTAYGYTF.

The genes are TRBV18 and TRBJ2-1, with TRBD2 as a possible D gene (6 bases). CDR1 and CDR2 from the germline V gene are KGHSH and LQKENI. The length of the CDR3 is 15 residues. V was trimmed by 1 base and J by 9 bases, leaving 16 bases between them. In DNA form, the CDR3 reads TGTGCCAGCTCACCACAGTCTATCTCCGGGGGTGAGCAGTTCTTC. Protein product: CASSPQSISGGEQFF.

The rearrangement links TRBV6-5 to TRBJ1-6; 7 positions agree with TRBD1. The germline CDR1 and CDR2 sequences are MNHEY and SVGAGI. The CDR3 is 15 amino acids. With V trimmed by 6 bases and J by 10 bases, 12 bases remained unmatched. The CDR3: CASSPTQTGSSPLHF. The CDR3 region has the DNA TGTGCCAGCAGCCCGACTCAGACAGGGTCCTCACCCCTCCACTTT.

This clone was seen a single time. The CDR3 sequence is CATSRDAKAEAFF. As DNA, the CDR3 is TGTGCCACCAGCAGAGACGCGAAGGCTGAAGCTTTCTTT. The rearrangement uses TRBV15 and TRBJ1-1; unclear D gene. V was pared by 0 bases and J by 6 bases, with 8 bases between. Germline V lookup: CDR1 LNHNV, CDR2 YYDKDF (reference sequence). This CDR3 region has 13 residues.

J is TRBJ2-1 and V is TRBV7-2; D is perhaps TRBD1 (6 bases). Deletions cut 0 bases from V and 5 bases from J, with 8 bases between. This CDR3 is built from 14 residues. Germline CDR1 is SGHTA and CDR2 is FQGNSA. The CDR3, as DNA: TGTGCCAGCAGCTTAGCGGGACAACACAATGAGCAGTTCTTC. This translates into CASSLAGQHNEQFF.

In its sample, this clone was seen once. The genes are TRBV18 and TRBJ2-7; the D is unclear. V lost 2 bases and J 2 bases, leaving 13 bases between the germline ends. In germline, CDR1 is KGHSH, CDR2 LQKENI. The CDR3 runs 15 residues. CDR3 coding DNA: TGTGCCAGCTCACCAGTGGAACAGCTTACCTACGAGCAGTACTTC. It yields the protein CASSPVEQLTYEQYF. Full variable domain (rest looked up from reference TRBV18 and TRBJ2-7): NAGVMQNPRHLVRRRGQEARLRCSPMKGHSHVYWYRQLPEEGLKFMVYLQKENIIDESGMPKERFSAEFPKEGPSILRIQQVVRGDSAAYFCASSPVEQLTYEQYFGPGTRLTVT.

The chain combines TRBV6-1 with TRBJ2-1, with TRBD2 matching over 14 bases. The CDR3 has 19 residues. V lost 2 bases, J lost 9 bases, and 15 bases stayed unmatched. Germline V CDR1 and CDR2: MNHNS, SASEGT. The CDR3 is CASSERFVTSGGATSEQFF. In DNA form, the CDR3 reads TGTGCCAGCAGTGAAAGATTCGTGACTAGCGGGGGGGCCACGAGTGAGCAGTTCTTC.

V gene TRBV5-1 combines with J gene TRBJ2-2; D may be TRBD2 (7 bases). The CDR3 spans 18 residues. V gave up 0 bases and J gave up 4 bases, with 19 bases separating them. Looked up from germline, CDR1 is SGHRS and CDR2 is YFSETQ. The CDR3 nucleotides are TGCGCCAGCAGCTTGGTAGGGGGGGCCGATAGTACCACCGGGGAGCTGTTTTTT. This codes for CASSLVGGADSTTGELFF. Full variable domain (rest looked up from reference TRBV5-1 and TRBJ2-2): KAGVTQTPRYLIKTRGQQVTLSCSPISGHRSVSWYQQTPGQGLQFLFEYFSETQRNKGNFPGRFSGRQFSNSRSEMNVSTLELGDSALYLCASSLVGGADSTTGELFFGEGSRLTVL.

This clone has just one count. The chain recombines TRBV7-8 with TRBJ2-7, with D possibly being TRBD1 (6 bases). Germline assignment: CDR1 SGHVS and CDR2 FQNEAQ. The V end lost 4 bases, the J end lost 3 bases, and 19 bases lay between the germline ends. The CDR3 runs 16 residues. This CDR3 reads CASSSRTDPAGYEQYF. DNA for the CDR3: TGTGCCAGCAGCTCCAGGACAGACCCCGCAGGCTACGAGCAGTACTTC.

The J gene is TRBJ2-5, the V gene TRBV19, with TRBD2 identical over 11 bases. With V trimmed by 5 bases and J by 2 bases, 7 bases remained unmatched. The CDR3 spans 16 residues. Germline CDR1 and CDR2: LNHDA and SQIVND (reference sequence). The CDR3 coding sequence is TGTGCCAGTAGTTCCGGGACTAGCGGACTTCAAGAGACCCAGTACTTC. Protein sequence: CASSSGTSGLQETQYF. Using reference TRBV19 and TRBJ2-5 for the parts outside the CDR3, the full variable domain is DGGITQSPKYLFRKEGQNVTLSCEQNLNHDAMYWYRQDPGQGLRLIYYSQIVNDFQKGDIAEGYSVSREKKESFPLTVTSAQKNPTAFYLCASSSGTSGLQETQYFGPGTRLLVL.

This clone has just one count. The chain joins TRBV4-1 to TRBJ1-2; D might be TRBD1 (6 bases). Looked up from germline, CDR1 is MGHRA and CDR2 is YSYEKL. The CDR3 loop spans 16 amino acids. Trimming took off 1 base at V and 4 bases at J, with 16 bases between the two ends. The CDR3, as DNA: TGCGCCAGCAGCCAAGTGGAACAGGGACGATTCTATGGCTACACCTTC. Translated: CASSQVEQGRFYGYTF.

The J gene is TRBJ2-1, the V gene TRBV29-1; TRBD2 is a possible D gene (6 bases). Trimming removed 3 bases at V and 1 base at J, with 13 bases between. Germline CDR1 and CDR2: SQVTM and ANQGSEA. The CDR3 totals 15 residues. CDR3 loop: CSVDPGLGSYNEQFF. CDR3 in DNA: TGCAGCGTTGACCCGGGACTTGGTTCCTACAATGAGCAGTTCTTC.

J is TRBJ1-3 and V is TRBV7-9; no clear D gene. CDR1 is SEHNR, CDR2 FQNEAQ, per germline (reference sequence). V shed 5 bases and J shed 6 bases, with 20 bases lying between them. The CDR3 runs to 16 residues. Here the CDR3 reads CASSGPLVRVENTIYF. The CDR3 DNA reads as TGTGCCAGCAGCGGCCCCCTTGTAAGGGTGGAAAACACCATATATTTT. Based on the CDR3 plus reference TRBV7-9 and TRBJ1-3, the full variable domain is DTGVSQNPRHKITKRGQNVTFRCDPISEHNRLYWYRQTLGQGPEFLTYFQNEAQLEKSRLLSDRFSAERPKGSFSTLEIQRTEQGDSAMYLCASSGPLVRVENTIYFGEGSWLTVV.

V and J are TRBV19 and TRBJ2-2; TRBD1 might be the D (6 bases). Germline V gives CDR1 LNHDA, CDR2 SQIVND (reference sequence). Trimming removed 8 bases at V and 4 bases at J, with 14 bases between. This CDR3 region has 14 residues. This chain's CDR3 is CASRDTEFTGELFF. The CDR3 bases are TGTGCCAGTCGGGACACGGAGTTCACCGGGGAGCTGTTTTTT.